The TCR beta chain described here comes from a study of human T cells and chemical hapten exposure (dated by TCRdb to the early 2020s). Study-wide context: For sensitization, 2% DPC in acetone was applied to a roughly 2 cm by roughly 2 cm area of upper inner arm skin. Throughout the approximately 25-week study period, patients were also given weekly therapeutic DPC doses on the scalp. Patch testing was done on the upper back using Finn chambers containing 0.01% DPC, and results were scored after 6 days according to International Contact Dermatitis Research Group standards. Most of the patients in the cohort were female, and the cohort covered alopecia areata with under or over 50% scalp involvement, alopecia totalis and alopecia universalis. Libraries were combined into a pool for sequencing, and differences in TCR yield between samples came mainly from small differences in library volumes within the pool. Peripheral blood TCR repertoire changes were tracked in vivo in alopecia patients during primary and secondary sensitization to the hapten diphenylcyclopropenone (DPC). Blood was sampled from patients pre-sensitization (week 0) and at 2, 6 and about 24 weeks after DPC sensitization. Blood for TCR sequencing was provided by twenty-nine alopecia patients at one to four time points (pre-sensitization, 2, 6 and 24 weeks).

Receptors were amplified or captured by RACE. Instrument used: NextSeq 500. Library preparation attached unique molecular identifiers to individual cDNA molecules for quantitative, reproducible TCR counting. Each blood RNA sample was used to sequence both TCR alpha and TCR beta chains. On the study's bioinformatics: A median of about 87,000 TCRs per sample was observed, with a range of roughly 23,224 to 750,000. V, J and CDR3 annotation of the TCR reads was performed with the Decombinator software suite. For the PS versus PT1 abundance plots, all samples were subsampled to the same number of TCRs (28,000). Expanded TCRs were defined as absent before sensitization and observed at least eight times at the 2-week time point. The public sequencing data were trimmed at Q25 with fastp and processed into clonotypes with MiXCR by TCRdb, which kept only in-frame beta chains. Each CDR3 protein appears once, grouped with its most common genes and DNA. TCRdb's processing, not the study's, gives the V and J calls here. Recorded for this sample are about 190,000 distinct CDR3 sequences; 24% of them occurred a single time. The ten largest clones add up to over 2% of the sample.

The meaning of the sample's time point label: patch test 3, about 24 weeks after DPC sensitization. This specimen's treatment or condition label, interpreted: therapeutic diphenylcyclopropenone sensitization with weekly scalp DPC. At each patch-test visit, blood was drawn before the patch test was applied. To be eligible, patients had to be aged 18 to 70, diagnosed with alopecia and judged suitable for DPC therapy, while pregnant patients were excluded. Total RNA was extracted from unfractionated whole blood that had been collected in Tempus Blood RNA tubes. In the case of this clonotype: This clone's antigen is unknown. Base-call qualities are not available, and no considerably larger clone is one nucleotide away.

What the study reported, not specific to this receptor: Because every patient had alopecia, a presumed autoimmune disease, the patients' immune response might differ from that of healthy individuals. After repeated subsampling, changes were observed in the strength of the expansion versus patch-test correlation and in the threshold at which the correlation became significant. The number of TCRs above 1 in 1000 frequency did not change with DPC sensitization; there was no evidence of global repertoire structure alterations. Patch test score correlated positively with the number of PT1 expanded TCRs, reaching significance at thresholds 8, 16 and 32 but not at 4. Expanded TCRs formed significantly more large CDR3 similarity clusters than pre-sensitization or healthy control sets, consistent with antigen-driven responses.

The CDR3 contains 13 residues, cysteine and phenylalanine counted. The sequence is cut down to CDR3 DNA, 39 bases in frame from base 1. The germline V gene sets CDR1 to SGHTA and CDR2 to FQGNSA. Between the V and J ends, shortened by 5 bases and 6 bases respectively, the junction contains 12 bases. Sample: whole blood, taken in connection with sensitization to the hapten diphenylcyclopropenone (DPC). The clonotype originates from a woman aged 35 to 49 with alopecia areata. Some clones in this sample may be carry-over from other donors' samples. The rearranged chain carries TRBV7-2 and TRBJ2-3, with TRBD1 tentatively as D gene (5 bases match). The CDR3 reads as follows: CASSRQPADTQYF. The sequenced DNA: TGTGCCAGCAGCCGACAGCCGGCGGATACGCAGTATTTT.